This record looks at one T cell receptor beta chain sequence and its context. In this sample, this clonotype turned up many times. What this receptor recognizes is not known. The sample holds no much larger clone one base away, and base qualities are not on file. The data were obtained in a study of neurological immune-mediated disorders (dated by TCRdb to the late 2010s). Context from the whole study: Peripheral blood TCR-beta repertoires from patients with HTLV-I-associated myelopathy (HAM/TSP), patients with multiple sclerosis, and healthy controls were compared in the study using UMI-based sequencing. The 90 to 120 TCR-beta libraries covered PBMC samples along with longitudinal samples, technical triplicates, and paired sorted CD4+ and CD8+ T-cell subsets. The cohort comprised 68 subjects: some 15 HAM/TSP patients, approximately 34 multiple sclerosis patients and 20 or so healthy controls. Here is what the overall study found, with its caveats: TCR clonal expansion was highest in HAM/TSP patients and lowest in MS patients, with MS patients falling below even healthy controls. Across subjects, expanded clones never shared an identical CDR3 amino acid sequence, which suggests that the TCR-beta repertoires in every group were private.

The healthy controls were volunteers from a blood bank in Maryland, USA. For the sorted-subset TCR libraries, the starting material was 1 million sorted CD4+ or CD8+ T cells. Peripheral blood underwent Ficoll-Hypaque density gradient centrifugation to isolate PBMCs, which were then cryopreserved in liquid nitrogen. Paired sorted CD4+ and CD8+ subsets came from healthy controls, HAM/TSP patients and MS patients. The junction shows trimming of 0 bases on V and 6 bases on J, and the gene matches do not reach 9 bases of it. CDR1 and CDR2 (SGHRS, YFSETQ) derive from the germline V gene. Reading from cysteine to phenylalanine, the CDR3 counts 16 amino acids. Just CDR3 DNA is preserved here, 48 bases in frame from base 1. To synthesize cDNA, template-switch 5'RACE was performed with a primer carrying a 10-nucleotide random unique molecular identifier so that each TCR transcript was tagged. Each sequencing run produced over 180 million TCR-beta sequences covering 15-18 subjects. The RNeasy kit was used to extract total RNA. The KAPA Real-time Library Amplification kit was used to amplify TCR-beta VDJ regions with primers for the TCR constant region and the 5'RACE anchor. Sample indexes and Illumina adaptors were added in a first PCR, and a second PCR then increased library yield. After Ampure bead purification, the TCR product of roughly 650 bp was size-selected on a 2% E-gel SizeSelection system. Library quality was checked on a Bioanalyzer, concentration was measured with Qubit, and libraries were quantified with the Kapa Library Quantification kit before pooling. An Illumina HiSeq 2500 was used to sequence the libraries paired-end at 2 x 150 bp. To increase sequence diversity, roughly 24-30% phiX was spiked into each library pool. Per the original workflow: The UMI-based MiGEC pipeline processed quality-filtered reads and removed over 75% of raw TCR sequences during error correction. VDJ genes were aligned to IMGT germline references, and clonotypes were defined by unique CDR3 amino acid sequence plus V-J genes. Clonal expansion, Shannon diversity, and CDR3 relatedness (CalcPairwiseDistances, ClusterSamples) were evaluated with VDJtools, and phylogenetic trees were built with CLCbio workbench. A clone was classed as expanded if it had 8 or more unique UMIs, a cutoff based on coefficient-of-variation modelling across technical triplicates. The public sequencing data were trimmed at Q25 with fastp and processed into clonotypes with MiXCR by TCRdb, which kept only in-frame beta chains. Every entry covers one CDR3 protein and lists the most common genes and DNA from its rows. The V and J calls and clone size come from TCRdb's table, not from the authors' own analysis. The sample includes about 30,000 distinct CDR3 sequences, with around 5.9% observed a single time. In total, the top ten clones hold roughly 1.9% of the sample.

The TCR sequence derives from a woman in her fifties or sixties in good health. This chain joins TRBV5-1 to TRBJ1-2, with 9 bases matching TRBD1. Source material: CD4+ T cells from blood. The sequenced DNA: TGCGCCAGCAGCTTGGAACCGGGGGGACAGGGAGATGGCTACACCTTC. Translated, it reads CASSLEPGGQGDGYTF. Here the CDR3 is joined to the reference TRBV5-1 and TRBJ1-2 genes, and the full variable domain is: KAGVTQTPRYLIKTRGQQVTLSCSPISGHRSVSWYQQTPGQGLQFLFEYFSETQRNKGNFPGRFSGRQFSNSRSEMNVSTLELGDSALYLCASSLEPGGQGDGYTFGSGTRLTVV.